A single TCR beta chain is shown here with its context. The authors' processing: The authors estimated nucleated cell counts from reference gene primer amplification. TCRdb's copy holds only in-frame clones and misses some; the assay was immunoSEQ multiplex PCR. V and J calls and clone size come straight from that table; D and trimming were deduced from the DNA. Of more than 250,000 clones in the sample, around 87% were seen once. This sample was taken from a study of blood T cell repertoires in COVID-19. Across the whole study: From the United States, Italy and Spain came samples of acute and convalescent COVID-19. T cells, B-cell-depleted T cells, or PBMCs provided the cDNA or gDNA that served as material.

Trimming shortened V by 9 bases and J by 14 bases, and 25 bases separated the two germline ends. The CDR3 is made up of 13 amino acids. The sequenced material came from peripheral blood. The sequence came from a man between 45 and 60 years old with active or convalescent COVID-19. The V gene is TRBV12-3 or TRBV12-4, the J gene TRBJ1-2; a possible D gene is TRBD1 (6 bases). CDR3 in DNA: TGTGCCAGTAGTAAAGGTCACAGGGAAGGAACTACCTTC. This gives the protein CASSKGHREGTTF.